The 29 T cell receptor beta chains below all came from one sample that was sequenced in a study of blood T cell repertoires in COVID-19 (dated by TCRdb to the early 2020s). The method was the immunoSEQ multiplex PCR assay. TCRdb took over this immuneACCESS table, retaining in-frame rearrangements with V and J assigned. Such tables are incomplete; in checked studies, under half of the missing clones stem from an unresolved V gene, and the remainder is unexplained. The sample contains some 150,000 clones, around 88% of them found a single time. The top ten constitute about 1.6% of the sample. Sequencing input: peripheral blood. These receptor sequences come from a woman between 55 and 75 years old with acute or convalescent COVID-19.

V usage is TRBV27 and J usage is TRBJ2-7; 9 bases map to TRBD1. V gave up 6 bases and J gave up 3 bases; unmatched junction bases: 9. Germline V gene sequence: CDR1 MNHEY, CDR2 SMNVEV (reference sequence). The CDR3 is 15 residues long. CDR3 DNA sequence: TGTGCCAGCAGCCCTGGGGACAGGGCTTACTACGAGCAGTACTTC. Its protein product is CASSPGDRAYYEQYF.

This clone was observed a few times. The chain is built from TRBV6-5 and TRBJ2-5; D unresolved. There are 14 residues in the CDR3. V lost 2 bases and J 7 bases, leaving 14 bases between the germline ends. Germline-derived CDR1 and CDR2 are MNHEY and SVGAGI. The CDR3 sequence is CASSYKGHRVTQYF. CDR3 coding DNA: TGTGCCAGCAGTTACAAAGGCCATCGGGTGACCCAGTACTTC.

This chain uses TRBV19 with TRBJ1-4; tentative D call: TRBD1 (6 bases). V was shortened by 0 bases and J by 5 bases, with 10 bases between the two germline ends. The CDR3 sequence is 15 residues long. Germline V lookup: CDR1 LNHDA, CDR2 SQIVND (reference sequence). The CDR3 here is CASSIDPGTNEKLFF. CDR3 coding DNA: TGTGCCAGTAGTATAGATCCAGGGACAAATGAAAAACTGTTTTTT.

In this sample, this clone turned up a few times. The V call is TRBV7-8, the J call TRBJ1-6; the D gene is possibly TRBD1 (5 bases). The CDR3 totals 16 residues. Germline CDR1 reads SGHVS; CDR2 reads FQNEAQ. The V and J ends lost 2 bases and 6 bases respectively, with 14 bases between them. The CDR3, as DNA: TGTGCCAGCAGCTTATGGTCCGGGGGTGGTAATTCACCCCTCCACTTT. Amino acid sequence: CASSLWSGGGNSPLHF.

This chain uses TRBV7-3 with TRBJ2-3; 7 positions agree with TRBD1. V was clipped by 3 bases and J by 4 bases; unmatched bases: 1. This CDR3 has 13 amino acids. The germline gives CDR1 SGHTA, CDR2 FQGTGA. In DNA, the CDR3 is TGTGCCAGCAGCTTCGGACAGGCAGATACGCAGTATTTT. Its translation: CASSFGQADTQYF.

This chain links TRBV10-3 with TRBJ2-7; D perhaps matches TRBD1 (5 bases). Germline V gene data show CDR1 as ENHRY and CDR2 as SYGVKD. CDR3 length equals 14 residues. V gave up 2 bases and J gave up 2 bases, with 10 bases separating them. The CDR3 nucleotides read TGTGCCATCAGTGAGGGGCAGGACACCTACGAGCAGTACTTC. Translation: CAISEGQDTYEQYF.

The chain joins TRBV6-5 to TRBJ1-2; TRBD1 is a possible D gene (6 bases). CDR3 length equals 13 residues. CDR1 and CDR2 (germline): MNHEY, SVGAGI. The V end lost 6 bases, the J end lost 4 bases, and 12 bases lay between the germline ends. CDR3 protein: CASRRTALYGYTF. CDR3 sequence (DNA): TGTGCCAGCAGGAGGACAGCACTCTATGGCTACACCTTC.

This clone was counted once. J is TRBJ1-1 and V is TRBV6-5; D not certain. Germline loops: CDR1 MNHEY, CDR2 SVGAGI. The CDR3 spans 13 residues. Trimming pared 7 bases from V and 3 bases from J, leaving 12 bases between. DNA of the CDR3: TGTGCCAGCACCCTCGGGTTAGACACTGAAGCTTTCTTT. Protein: CASTLGLDTEAFF.

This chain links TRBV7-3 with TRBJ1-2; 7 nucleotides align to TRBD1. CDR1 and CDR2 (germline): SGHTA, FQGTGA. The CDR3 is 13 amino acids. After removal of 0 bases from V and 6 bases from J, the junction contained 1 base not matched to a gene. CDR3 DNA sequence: TGTGCCAGCAGCTTAACGGGGACAGATGGCTACACCTTC. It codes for CASSLTGTDGYTF.

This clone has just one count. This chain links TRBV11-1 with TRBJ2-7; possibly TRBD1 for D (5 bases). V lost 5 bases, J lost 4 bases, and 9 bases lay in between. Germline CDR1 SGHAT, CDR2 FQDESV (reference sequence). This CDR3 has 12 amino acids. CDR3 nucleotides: TGTGCCAGCAGCAGGGGTCCTTACGAGCAGTACTTC. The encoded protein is CASSRGPYEQYF. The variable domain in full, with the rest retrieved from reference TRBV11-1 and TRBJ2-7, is EAEVAQSPRYKITEKSQAVAFWCDPISGHATLYWYRQILGQGPELLVQFQDESVVDDSQLPKDRFSAERLKGVDSTLKIQPAELGDSAMYLCASSRGPYEQYFGPGTRLTVT.

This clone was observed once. The CDR3 DNA reads TGTGCCAGCAGCAGAGAAGTCCCCACTGAAGCTTTCTTT. It specifies CASSREVPTEAFF. The V call is TRBV5-5, the J call TRBJ1-1; D uncertain. CDR1 SGHKS and CDR2 YYEKEE come from the germline V gene (reference sequence). V lost 4 bases and J lost 4, with 11 bases in between. This CDR3 has 13 amino acids.

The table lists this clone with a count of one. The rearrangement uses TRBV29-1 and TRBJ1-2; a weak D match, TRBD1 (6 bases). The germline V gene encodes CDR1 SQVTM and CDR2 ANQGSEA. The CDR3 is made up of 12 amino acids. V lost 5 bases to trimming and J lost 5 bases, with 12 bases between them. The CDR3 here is CSVIETGYGYTF. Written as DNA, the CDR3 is TGCAGCGTTATCGAGACAGGATATGGCTACACCTTC.

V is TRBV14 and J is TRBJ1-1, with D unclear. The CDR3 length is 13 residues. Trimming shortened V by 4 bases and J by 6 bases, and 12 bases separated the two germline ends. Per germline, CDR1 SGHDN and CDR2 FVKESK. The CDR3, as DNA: TGTGCCAGCAGCCCCTACGGGTCGGCTGAAGCTTTCTTT. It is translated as CASSPYGSAEAFF.

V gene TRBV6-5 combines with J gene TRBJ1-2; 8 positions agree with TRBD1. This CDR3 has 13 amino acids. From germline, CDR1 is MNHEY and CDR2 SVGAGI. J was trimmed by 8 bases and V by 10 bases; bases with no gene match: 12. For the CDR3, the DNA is TGTGCCACCCCACAGACAGGGGTTAGCGGCTACACCTTC. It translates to CATPQTGVSGYTF.

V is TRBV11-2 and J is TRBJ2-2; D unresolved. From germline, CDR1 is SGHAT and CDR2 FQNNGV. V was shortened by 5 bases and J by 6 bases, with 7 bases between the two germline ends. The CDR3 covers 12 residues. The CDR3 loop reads CASSLLAGELFF. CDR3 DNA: TGTGCCAGCAGCCTCCTCGCCGGGGAGCTGTTTTTT.

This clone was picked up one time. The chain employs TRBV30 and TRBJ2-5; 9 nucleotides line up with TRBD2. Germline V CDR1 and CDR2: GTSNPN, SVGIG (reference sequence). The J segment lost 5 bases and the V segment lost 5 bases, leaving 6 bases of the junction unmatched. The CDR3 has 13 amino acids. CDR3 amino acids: CAWARGGEETQYF. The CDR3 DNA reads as TGTGCCTGGGCGCGGGGGGGTGAGGAGACCCAGTACTTC.

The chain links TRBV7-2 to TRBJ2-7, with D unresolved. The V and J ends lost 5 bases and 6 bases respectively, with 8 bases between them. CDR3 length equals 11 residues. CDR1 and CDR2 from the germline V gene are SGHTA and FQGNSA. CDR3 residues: CASSALGEQYF. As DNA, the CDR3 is TGTGCCAGCAGCGCTCTAGGCGAGCAGTACTTC.

The CDR3 region has the DNA TGTGCCAGCAGCTTACAACTAGCGTCAGAGACCCAGTACTTC. Encoded protein: CASSLQLASETQYF. The rearrangement links TRBV7-2 to TRBJ2-5; 7 bases map to TRBD2. The CDR3 consists of 14 residues. J gave up 4 bases and V 2 bases, and 4 bases lay outside the gene matches. Germline assignment: CDR1 SGHTA and CDR2 FQGNSA. The full variable domain, with the rest looked up from reference TRBV7-2 and TRBJ2-5, is GAGVSQSPSNKVTEKGKDVELRCDPISGHTALYWYRQSLGQGLEFLIYFQGNSAPDKSGLPSDRFSAERTGGSVSTLTIQRTQQEDSAVYLCASSLQLASETQYFGPGTRLLVL.

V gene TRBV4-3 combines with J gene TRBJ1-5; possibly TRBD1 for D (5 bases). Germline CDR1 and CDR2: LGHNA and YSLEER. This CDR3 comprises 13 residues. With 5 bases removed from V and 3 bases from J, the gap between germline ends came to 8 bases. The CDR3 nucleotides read TGCGCCAGCAGCGAAGGGGCCAATCAGCCCCAGCATTTT. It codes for CASSEGANQPQHF.

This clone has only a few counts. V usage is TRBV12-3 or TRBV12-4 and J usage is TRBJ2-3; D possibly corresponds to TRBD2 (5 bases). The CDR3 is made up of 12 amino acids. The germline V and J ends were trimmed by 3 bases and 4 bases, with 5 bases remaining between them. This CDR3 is CASSLEADTQYF. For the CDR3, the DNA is TGTGCCAGCAGTTTGGAGGCAGATACGCAGTATTTT.

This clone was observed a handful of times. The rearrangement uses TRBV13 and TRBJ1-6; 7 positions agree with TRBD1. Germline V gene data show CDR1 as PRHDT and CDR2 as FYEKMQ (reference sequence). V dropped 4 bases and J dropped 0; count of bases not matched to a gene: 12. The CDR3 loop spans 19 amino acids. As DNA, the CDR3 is TGTGCCAGCAGCTCCCCTACGGACAGGTTGAGCTCCTATAATTCACCCCTCCACTTT. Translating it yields CASSSPTDRLSSYNSPLHF.

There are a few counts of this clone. The CDR3 DNA is TGCGCCAGCAGCTTGGATAGGGGACAGCCCCAGCATTTT. Translated, it gives CASSLDRGQPQHF. V is TRBV5-1 and J is TRBJ1-5; possibly TRBD1 for D (5 bases). The V end was cut by 0 bases, the J end by 7 bases, with 8 bases between. CDR1 and CDR2 from the germline V gene are SGHRS and YFSETQ. The CDR3 is 13 residues long.

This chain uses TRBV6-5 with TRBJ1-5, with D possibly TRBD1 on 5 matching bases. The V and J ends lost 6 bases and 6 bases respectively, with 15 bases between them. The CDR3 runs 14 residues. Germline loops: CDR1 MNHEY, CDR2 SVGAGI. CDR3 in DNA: TGTGCCAGCAGCCCGCCGGGGGGTAGTCAGCCCCAGCATTTT. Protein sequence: CASSPPGGSQPQHF.

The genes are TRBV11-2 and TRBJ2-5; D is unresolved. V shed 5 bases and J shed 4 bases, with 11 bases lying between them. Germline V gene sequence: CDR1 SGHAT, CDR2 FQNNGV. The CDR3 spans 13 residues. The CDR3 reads CASSRDLRETQYF. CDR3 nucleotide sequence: TGTGCCAGCAGCCGCGATTTGAGAGAGACCCAGTACTTC.

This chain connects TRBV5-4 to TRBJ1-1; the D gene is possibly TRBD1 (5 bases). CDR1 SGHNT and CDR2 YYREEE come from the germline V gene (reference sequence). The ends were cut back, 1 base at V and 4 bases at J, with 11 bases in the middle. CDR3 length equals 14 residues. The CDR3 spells CASSLLGGGTEAFF. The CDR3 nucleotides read TGTGCCAGCAGCTTGCTGGGGGGGGGCACTGAAGCTTTCTTT. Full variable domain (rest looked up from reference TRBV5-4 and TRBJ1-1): ETGVTQSPTHLIKTRGQQVTLRCSSQSGHNTVSWYQQALGQGPQFIFQYYREEENGRGNFPPRFSGLQFPNYSSELNVNALELDDSALYLCASSLLGGGTEAFFGQGTRLTVV.

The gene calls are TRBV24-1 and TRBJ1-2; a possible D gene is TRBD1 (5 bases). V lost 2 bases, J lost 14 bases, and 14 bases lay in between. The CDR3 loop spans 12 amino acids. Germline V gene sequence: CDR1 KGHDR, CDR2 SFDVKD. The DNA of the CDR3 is TGTGCCACCAGTGATTCGGACATACATATAACCTTC. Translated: CATSDSDIHITF.

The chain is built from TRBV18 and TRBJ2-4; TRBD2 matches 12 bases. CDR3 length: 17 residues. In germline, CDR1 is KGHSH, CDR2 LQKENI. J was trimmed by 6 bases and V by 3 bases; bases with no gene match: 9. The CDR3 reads CASSPPSGGAGRNIQYF. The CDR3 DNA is TGTGCCAGCTCACCCCCTAGCGGGGGGGCCGGGAGAAACATTCAGTACTTC.

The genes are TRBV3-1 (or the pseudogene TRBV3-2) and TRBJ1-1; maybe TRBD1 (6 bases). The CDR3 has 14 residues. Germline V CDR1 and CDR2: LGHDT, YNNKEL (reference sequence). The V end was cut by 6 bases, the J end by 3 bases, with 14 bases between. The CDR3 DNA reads TGTGCCAGCAGGACTCAGGGGACCGACACTGAAGCTTTCTTT. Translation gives CASRTQGTDTEAFF.

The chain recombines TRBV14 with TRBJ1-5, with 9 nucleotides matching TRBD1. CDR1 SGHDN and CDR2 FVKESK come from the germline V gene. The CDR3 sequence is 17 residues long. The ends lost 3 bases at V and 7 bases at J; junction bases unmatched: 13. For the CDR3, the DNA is TGTGCCAGCAGCCAGATCCGCACAGGGGGCGTGGACCAGCCCCAGCATTTT. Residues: CASSQIRTGGVDQPQHF.